These T cell receptor beta chains were read from a single sample in a study of T cell responses to AZD1222 COVID-19 vaccine. Data came from immunoSEQ multiplex PCR; TCRdb stores just in-frame clones and leaves some out. Of 150,000 to 180,000 clones listed, 90% are singletons. The sequencing used peripheral blood, collected 28 days after the second AZD1222 dose. The origin of the receptors is an adult who received the AZD1222 COVID-19 vaccine. The CDR3 runs from the conserved cysteine through the conserved F or W. D genes are given only for firm matches. Rows give clone size only sometimes, using once, few, many, or a class for an expanded clone.

V gene	clone size	D gene	J gene	CDR3 protein	CDR3 DNA
TRBV9	.	TRBD2	TRBJ2-1	CASSVGVAGAGEQFF	TGTGCCAGCAGCGTAGGAGTAGCGGGAGCTGGGGAGCAGTTCTTC
TRBV14	.	TRBD1	TRBJ2-7	CASSQDRLGEQYF	TGTGCCAGCAGCCAGGACAGGTTGGGGGAGCAGTACTTC
TRBV14	.	TRBD1	TRBJ1-1	CASSLRTGGRDTEAFF	TGTGCCAGCAGCCTTCGGACAGGGGGGCGGGACACTGAAGCTTTCTTT
TRBV5-1	.	TRBD1	TRBJ2-1	CASSSDEGGPTYNEQFF	TGCGCCAGCAGCTCGGACGAAGGGGGCCCTACCTACAATGAGCAGTTCTTC
TRBV7-2	.	.	TRBJ1-3	CASSLGGSGNTIYF	TGTGCCAGCTCATTGGGGGGATCCGGAAACACCATATATTTT
TRBV7-9	.	TRBD1	TRBJ1-3	CASKPDRGTGNTIYF	TGTGCCAGCAAGCCGGACAGGGGGACCGGAAACACCATATATTTT
TRBV19	.	.	TRBJ2-5	CASSGGLLETQYF	TGTGCCAGTAGCGGGGGACTTCTGGAGACCCAGTACTTC
TRBV30	.	TRBD1	TRBJ2-3	CAWSLGTGSTDTQYF	TGTGCCTGGAGTCTCGGGACAGGTAGCACAGATACGCAGTATTTT
TRBV24-1	.	.	TRBJ1-6	CATSDLEKKRSPLHF	TGTGCCACCAGTGATTTGGAGAAAAAACGCTCACCCCTCCACTTT
TRBV10-3	few	TRBD1	TRBJ1-2	CAISEPGLDRGNYGYTF	TGTGCCATCAGTGAGCCTGGCCTCGACAGGGGTAACTATGGCTACACCTTC
TRBV7-6	.	TRBD2	TRBJ2-5	CASSLTSGRPETQYF	TGTGCCAGCAGCTTAACTAGCGGGAGACCCGAGACCCAGTACTTC
TRBV21-1	.	.	TRBJ1-1	CASSKARVQYTEAFF	TGTGCCAGCAGCAAAGCGCGCGTTCAATACACTGAAGCTTTCTTT
TRBV29-1	.	TRBD2	TRBJ2-7	CSARLAGEYEQYF	TGCAGCGCTAGACTAGCGGGAGAGTACGAGCAGTACTTC
TRBV2	.	.	TRBJ1-6	CASSSQPNSPLHF	TGTGCCAGCAGTTCACAGCCTAATTCACCCCTCCACTTT
TRBV30	few	.	TRBJ1-6	CAWSPPGRGNSPLHF	TGTGCCTGGAGTCCTCCGGGACGGGGGAATTCACCCCTCCACTTT
TRBV30	.	.	TRBJ1-2	CAWSVRPIQLYGYTF	TGTGCCTGGAGTGTACGTCCGATACAGCTCTATGGCTACACCTTC
TRBV14	.	.	TRBJ2-7	CASSQIGEQYF	TGTGCCAGCAGCCAAATTGGGGAGCAGTACTTC
TRBV24-1	.	.	TRBJ1-3	CATSEGRKKDTIYF	TGTGCCACCAGTGAGGGGCGGAAGAAAGACACCATATATTTT
TRBV3-1/TRBV3-2	.	.	TRBJ1-5	CASSPGASSPQHF	TGTGCCAGCAGCCCCGGAGCCTCTTCGCCCCAGCATTTT
TRBV7-6	.	.	TRBJ2-5	CASSSKMGSGSQETQYF	TGTGCCAGCAGCTCCAAAATGGGGTCGGGGAGTCAAGAGACCCAGTACTTC
TRBV7-9	once	TRBD1	TRBJ2-7	CASSPGDRSYEQYF	TGTGCCAGCAGCCCCGGGGACAGGAGCTACGAGCAGTACTTC
TRBV19	.	.	TRBJ2-4	CASKFGPTGENIQYF	TGTGCCAGTAAGTTTGGGCCGACTGGCGAAAACATTCAGTACTTC
TRBV7-8	.	.	TRBJ2-3	CASSPPRSDTQYF	TGTGCCAGCAGCCCCCCCCGGTCAGATACGCAGTATTTT
TRBV4-1	.	TRBD1	TRBJ1-3	CASSQDGGQGNSGNTIYF	TGCGCCAGCAGCCAAGATGGGGGACAGGGGAACTCTGGAAACACCATATATTTT
TRBV5-6	.	.	TRBJ2-7	CASSPGALEQYF	TGTGCCAGCAGCCCGGGGGCCCTCGAGCAGTACTTC
TRBV18	.	.	TRBJ1-5	CASSPGIMENQPQHF	TGTGCCAGCTCACCGGGAATAATGGAGAATCAGCCCCAGCATTTT
TRBV5-4	.	TRBD1	TRBJ2-2	CASSLGRQGAAGELFF	TGTGCCAGCAGCTTGGGCCGACAGGGGGCGGCCGGGGAGCTGTTTTTT
TRBV3-1/TRBV3-2	.	.	TRBJ1-2	CASSFGGGSYGYTF	TGTGCCAGCAGCTTCGGAGGGGGTAGCTATGGCTACACCTTC
TRBV20-1	.	.	TRBJ1-1	CSGHKNTEAFF	TGCAGTGGACACAAGAACACTGAAGCTTTCTTT
TRBV25-1	.	TRBD1	TRBJ2-7	CASSELQGPKTYEQYF	TGTGCCAGCAGTGAACTACAGGGGCCGAAAACCTACGAGCAGTACTTC
TRBV12-3/TRBV12-4	.	.	TRBJ1-2	CASTSRRAGGYTF	TGTGCCAGCACAAGCAGGAGGGCGGGAGGCTACACCTTC
TRBV3-1/TRBV3-2	few	.	TRBJ2-1	CASSQDGRSVYNEQFF	TGTGCCAGCAGCCAAGACGGGAGAAGCGTATACAATGAGCAGTTCTTC
TRBV6-6	.	TRBD2	TRBJ2-7	CASSNRWLAATYEQYF	TGTGCCAGCAGCAACAGGTGGCTAGCGGCGACCTACGAGCAGTACTTC
TRBV3-1/TRBV3-2	.	.	TRBJ2-2	CASSHQVADDTGELFF	TGTGCCAGCAGCCATCAGGTCGCGGACGACACCGGGGAGCTGTTTTTT
TRBV30	.	.	TRBJ1-2	CAWRNGPGDGYTF	TGTGCCTGGCGAAACGGGCCGGGCGATGGCTACACCTTC
TRBV5-1	once	.	TRBJ2-7	CASRQGISDEQYF	TGCGCCAGCAGACAGGGCATAAGTGACGAGCAGTACTTC
TRBV19	once	.	TRBJ2-4	CASSMAGGQGIQYF	TGTGCCAGTAGTATGGCGGGGGGACAGGGCATTCAGTACTTC
TRBV10-3	.	.	TRBJ1-5	CAISEVQDNQPQHF	TGTGCCATCAGTGAGGTGCAGGACAATCAGCCCCAGCATTTT
TRBV9	.	.	TRBJ2-3	CASSTTRDPDTQYF	TGTGCCAGCAGCACCACCAGGGACCCAGATACGCAGTATTTT
TRBV10-3	.	.	TRBJ2-7	CAISEWVQSNEQYF	TGTGCCATCAGTGAGTGGGTGCAGAGCAACGAGCAGTACTTC